A selection of T cell receptor beta chains follows, all from one sample in a study of OX40 agonist ivuxolimab in advanced cancers. Some clones are missing from TCRdb's copy, which holds only in-frame ones; the method was immunoSEQ multiplex PCR. The profile covers roughly 61,000 clones, with around nine tenths appearing a single time and over 0.45% taken by the ten largest. This material consisted of CD4+ or CD8+ T cells sorted from blood, taken in a trial of the OX40 agonist ivuxolimab. The receptors derive from an adult with an advanced solid tumor such as melanoma, head and neck, liver or kidney cancer. Each CDR3 is given with its conserved first and last residue. D genes are given only for firm matches. For some rows the clone size is stated as once, few or many, or as a class when expanded; others skip it.

len,v_gene,abundance,d_gene,j_gene,CDR3nt,CDR3aa
15,TRBV4-2,-,TRBD2,TRBJ2-5,TGTGCCAGCAGCCCCGGGACTAGCGGACAAGAGACCCAGTACTTC,CASSPGTSGQETQYF
13,TRBV7-9,few,-,TRBJ1-1,TGTGCCAGCAGCTTGCCTTTGGGCACTGAAGCTTTCTTT,CASSLPLGTEAFF
14,TRBV6-1,-,-,TRBJ2-1,TGTGCCAGCAGTTTTAGCTCCGTTGACAATGAGCAGTTCTTC,CASSFSSVDNEQFF
11,TRBV29-1,-,-,TRBJ1-4,TGCAGCGTCCAACAGGACGAAAAACTGTTTTTT,CSVQQDEKLFF
12,TRBV7-2,once,-,TRBJ2-7,TGTGCCAGCAGCTTAGTGGAGTACGAGCAGTACTTC,CASSLVEYEQYF
17,TRBV5-1,-,TRBD2,TRBJ2-7,TGCGCCAGCAGCGACTACGAGCCTCTAGCGGGAGGGGTCGAGCAGTACTTC,CASSDYEPLAGGVEQYF
10,TRBV9,-,-,TRBJ2-3,TGTGCCAGCAACACGGATACGCAGTATTTT,CASNTDTQYF
14,TRBV4-1,-,-,TRBJ1-1,TGCGCCAGCAGCTTTATTCCAGGGATCGCTGAAGCTTTCTTT,CASSFIPGIAEAFF
17,TRBV5-1,-,TRBD2,TRBJ2-5,TGCGCCAGCAGCCCGGGACTAGCGGGGGGGCCAGCCCAGACCCAGTACTTC,CASSPGLAGGPAQTQYF
14,TRBV7-9,-,TRBD1,TRBJ1-1,TGTGCCAGCAGCCAGGGACAGCAGAACACTGAAGCTTTCTTT,CASSQGQQNTEAFF
16,TRBV7-2,-,-,TRBJ1-3,TGTGCCAGCAGCTTAGTGCGACCGGGGGCTGGAAACACCATATATTTT,CASSLVRPGAGNTIYF
12,TRBV28,-,-,TRBJ2-7,TGTGCCAGCAGTTTGCAGGGCTACGAGCAGTACTTC,CASSLQGYEQYF
14,TRBV27,-,-,TRBJ1-5,TGTGCCAGCAGCCCTCGGGGGAGCAATCAGCCCCAGCATTTT,CASSPRGSNQPQHF
14,TRBV28,-,-,TRBJ1-1,TGTGCCAGCAGTTCGGGACAATTGAACACTGAAGCTTTCTTT,CASSSGQLNTEAFF
17,TRBV9,-,TRBD1,TRBJ2-5,TGTGCCAGCAGCGTAGGCCCCCCGGGACAGGGCCAAGAGACCCAGTACTTC,CASSVGPPGQGQETQYF
14,TRBV5-6,-,-,TRBJ1-2,TGTGCCAGCAGCTTGGCCTCGGCAGGGCATGGCTACACCTTC,CASSLASAGHGYTF
16,TRBV5-4,few,TRBD1,TRBJ2-2,TGTGCCAGCAGCCCATTCCGGGACAGGGGCACCGGGGAGCTGTTTTTT,CASSPFRDRGTGELFF
11,TRBV19,-,-,TRBJ2-7,TGTGCCAGGGACAGATCCTACGAGCAGTACTTC,CARDRSYEQYF
15,TRBV7-2,-,TRBD2,TRBJ2-7,TGTGCCAGCGCCGGAGCGCCGGGCGGGGGGCGGGAGCAGTACTTC,CASAGAPGGGREQYF
13,TRBV28,-,TRBD2,TRBJ2-3,TGTGCCAGCCAGCGGGGTCCCACAGATACGCAGTATTTT,CASQRGPTDTQYF
16,TRBV27,-,-,TRBJ2-1,TGTGCCAGCAGTTTATCCTCGGGGAGCTCCTACAATGAGCAGTTCTTC,CASSLSSGSSYNEQFF
16,TRBV6-1,-,TRBD2,TRBJ2-1,TGTGCCAGCAGTGGGAGACTAGCGGGAGGGTACAATGAGCAGTTCTTC,CASSGRLAGGYNEQFF
13,TRBV7-8,-,-,TRBJ2-7,TGTGCCAGCAGCGGGAGGACAACCTACGAGCAGTACTTC,CASSGRTTYEQYF
14,TRBV7-9,once,-,TRBJ2-3,TGTGCCAGCAGCTTGTCAGGTAGCACAGATACGCAGTATTTT,CASSLSGSTDTQYF
15,TRBV5-1,-,-,TRBJ2-7,TGCGCCAGCAGCTTGGAGGCCGGGACACGAAGCGAGCAGTACTTC,CASSLEAGTRSEQYF
14,TRBV7-9,-,-,TRBJ1-2,TGTGCCAGCAGCATTACCTCCGGGGTCACCGGCTACACCTTC,CASSITSGVTGYTF
16,TRBV11-2,-,-,TRBJ2-1,TGTGCCAGCAGCTTAGGGGGGTCTTCGCGCTGGAATGAGCAGTTCTTC,CASSLGGSSRWNEQFF